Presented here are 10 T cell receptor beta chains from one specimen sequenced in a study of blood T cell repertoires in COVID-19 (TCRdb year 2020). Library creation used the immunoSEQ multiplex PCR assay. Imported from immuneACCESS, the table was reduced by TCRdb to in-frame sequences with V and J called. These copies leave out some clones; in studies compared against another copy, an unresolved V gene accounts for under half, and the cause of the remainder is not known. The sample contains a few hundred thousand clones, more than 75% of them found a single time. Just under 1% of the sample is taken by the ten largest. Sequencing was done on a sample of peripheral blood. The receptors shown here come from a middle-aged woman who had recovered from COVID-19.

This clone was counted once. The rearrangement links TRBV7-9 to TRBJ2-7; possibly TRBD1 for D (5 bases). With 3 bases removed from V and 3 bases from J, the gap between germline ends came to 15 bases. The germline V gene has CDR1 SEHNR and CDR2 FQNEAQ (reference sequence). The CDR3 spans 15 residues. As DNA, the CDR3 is TGTGCCAGCAGCTTGATTGCAGGGCAAATCTACGAGCAGTACTTC. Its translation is CASSLIAGQIYEQYF. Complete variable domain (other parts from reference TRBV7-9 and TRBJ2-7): DTGVSQNPRHKITKRGQNVTFRCDPISEHNRLYWYRQTLGQGPEFLTYFQNEAQLEKSRLLSDRFSAERPKGSFSTLEIQRTEQGDSAMYLCASSLIAGQIYEQYFGPGTRLTVT.

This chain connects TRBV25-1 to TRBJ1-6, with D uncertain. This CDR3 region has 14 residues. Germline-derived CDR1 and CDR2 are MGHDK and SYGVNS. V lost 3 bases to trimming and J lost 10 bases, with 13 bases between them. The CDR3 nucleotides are TGTGCCAGCAGTGAGCTCGGAGTTGGCTCACCCCTCCACTTT. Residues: CASSELGVGSPLHF. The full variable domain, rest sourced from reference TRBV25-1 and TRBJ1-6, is EADIYQTPRYLVIGTGKKITLECSQTMGHDKMYWYQQDPGMELHLIHYSYGVNSTEKGDLSSESTVSRIRTEHFPLTLESARPSHTSQYLCASSELGVGSPLHFGNGTRLTVT.

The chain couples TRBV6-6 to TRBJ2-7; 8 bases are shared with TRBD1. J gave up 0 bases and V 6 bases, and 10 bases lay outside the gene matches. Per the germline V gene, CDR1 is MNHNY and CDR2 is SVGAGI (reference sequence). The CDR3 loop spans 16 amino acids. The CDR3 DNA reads TGTGCCAGCAGGAAGACGACAGGGGCGAGCTCCTACGAGCAGTACTTC. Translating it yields CASRKTTGASSYEQYF.

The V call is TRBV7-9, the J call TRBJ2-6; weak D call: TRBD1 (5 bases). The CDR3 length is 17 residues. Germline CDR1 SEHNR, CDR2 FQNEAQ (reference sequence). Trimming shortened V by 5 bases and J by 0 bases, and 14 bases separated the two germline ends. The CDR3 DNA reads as TGTGCCAGCAGCCCCGGAACAGGATACTCTGGGGCCAACGTCCTGACTTTC. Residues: CASSPGTGYSGANVLTF.

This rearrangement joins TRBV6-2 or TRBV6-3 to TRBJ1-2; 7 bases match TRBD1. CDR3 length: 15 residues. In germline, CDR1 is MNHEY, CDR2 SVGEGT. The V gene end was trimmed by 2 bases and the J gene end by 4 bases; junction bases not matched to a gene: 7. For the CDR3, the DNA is TGTGCCAGCAGTTACGTTTGGGGACAGTCCTATGGCTACACCTTC. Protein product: CASSYVWGQSYGYTF.

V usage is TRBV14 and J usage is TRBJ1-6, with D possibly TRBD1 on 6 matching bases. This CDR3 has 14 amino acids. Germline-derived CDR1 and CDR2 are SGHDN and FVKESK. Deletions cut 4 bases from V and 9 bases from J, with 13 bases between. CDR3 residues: CASSPWRGGSPLHF. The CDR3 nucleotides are TGTGCCAGCAGCCCATGGAGGGGGGGTTCACCCCTCCACTTT.

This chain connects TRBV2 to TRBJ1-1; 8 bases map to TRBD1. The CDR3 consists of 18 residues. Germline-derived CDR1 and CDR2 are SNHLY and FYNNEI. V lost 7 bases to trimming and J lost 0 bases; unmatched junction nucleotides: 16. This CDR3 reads CASTTVGQVGFLNTEAFF. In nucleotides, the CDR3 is TGTGCCAGCACCACGGTGGGACAGGTTGGATTCTTGAACACTGAAGCTTTCTTT.

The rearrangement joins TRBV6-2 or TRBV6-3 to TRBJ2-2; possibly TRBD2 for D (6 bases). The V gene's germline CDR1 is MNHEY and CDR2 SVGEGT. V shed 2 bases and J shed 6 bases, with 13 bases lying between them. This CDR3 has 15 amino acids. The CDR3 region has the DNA TGTGCCAGCAGTTACACCCGGACGGGGGCCGGGGAGCTGTTTTTT. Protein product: CASSYTRTGAGELFF.

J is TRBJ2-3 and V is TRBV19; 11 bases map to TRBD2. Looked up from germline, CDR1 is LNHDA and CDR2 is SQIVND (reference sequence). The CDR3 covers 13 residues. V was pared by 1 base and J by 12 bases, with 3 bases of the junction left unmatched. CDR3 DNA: TGTGCCAGTAGTATAGGGGGGACTAGCGGACAGTATTTT. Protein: CASSIGGTSGQYF.

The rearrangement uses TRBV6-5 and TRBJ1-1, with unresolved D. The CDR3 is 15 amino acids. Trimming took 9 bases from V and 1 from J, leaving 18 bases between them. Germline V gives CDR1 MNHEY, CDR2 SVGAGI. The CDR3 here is CASRWGGIKNTEAFF. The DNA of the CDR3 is TGTGCCAGTAGGTGGGGAGGTATTAAGAACACTGAAGCTTTCTTT.